The sequence of this TCR beta chain was determined in a study of cytomegalovirus exposure and HLA in healthy donors. Regarding the study as a whole: Per a later analysis, HLA-associated TCR beta chains showed more clonal expansion than other, equally common TCR beta chains.

The PCR ran on 60 Vbeta and 13 Jbeta primers. Profiling relied on immunoSEQ multiplex PCR, and the TCRdb table lists in-frame clones only, not all of them. The table has 120,000 or so clones, around 75% seen once; the top ten hold 2.9%. This clone was detected ten times or more. As yet, its antigen is unknown. J was trimmed by 2 bases and V by 0 bases; bases with no gene match: 12. The V gene's germline CDR1 is LGHNA and CDR2 YSLEER. The CDR3 totals 20 residues. This sequence originates from a middle-aged woman in good health and CMV-seropositive. The specimen sequenced was PBMCs. The chain uses TRBV4-3 and TRBJ2-3; 12 bases agree with TRBD2. Here the CDR3 DNA reads TGCGCCAGCAGCCAAGAGGCTAGCGGGGGGGCTCGTCTAGTCACAGATACGCAGTATTTT. Translating gives CASSQEASGGARLVTDTQYF.